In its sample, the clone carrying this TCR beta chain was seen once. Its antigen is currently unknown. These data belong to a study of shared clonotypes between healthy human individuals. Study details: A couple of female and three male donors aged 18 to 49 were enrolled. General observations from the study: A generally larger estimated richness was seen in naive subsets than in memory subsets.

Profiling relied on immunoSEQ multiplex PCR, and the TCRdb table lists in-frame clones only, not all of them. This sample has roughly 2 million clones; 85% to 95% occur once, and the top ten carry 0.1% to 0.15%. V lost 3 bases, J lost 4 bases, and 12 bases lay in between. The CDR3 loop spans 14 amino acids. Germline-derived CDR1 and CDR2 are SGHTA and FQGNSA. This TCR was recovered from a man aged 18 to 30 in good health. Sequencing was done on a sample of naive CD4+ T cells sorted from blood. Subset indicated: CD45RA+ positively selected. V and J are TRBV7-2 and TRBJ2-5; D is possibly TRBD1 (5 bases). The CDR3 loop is CASSLGRVGETQYF. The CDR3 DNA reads TGTGCCAGCAGCTTGGGCAGGGTGGGAGAGACCCAGTACTTC.